The 10 T cell receptor beta chains reported below all come from one sample, sequenced in a study of blood T cell repertoires in COVID-19. The data were produced by immunoSEQ multiplex PCR, yet TCRdb's version contains in-frame clones alone and is incomplete. The sample contains 70,000 or so clones, just over 90% of which appear only once. Material for sequencing was peripheral blood. The receptors here all came from a woman between 18 and 29 years old with acute or convalescent COVID-19.

The gene calls are TRBV6-6 and TRBJ2-2; possibly TRBD2 for D (6 bases). This CDR3 contains 16 residues. Germline CDR1 is MNHNY and CDR2 is SVGAGI (reference sequence). V was trimmed by 0 bases and J by 4 bases, leaving 12 bases between them. The CDR3 here is CASSYSGGSVTGELFF. CDR3 sequence (DNA): TGTGCCAGCAGTTACTCAGGAGGGTCGGTCACCGGGGAGCTGTTTTTT.

The chain is built from TRBV18 and TRBJ2-1, with D perhaps matching TRBD1 (6 bases). The CDR3 covers 13 residues. The germline V and J ends were trimmed by 4 bases and 8 bases, with 12 bases remaining between them. Germline V gives CDR1 KGHSH, CDR2 LQKENI. The CDR3, as DNA: TGTGCCAGCTCACAATCGACAGGCTATGAGCAGTTCTTC. The encoded protein is CASSQSTGYEQFF.

CDR3 region: CASSRDRVYSNQPQHF. As DNA, the CDR3 is TGTGCCAGCTCACGGGACAGAGTATATAGCAATCAGCCCCAGCATTTT. This chain connects TRBV18 to TRBJ1-5, with 7 nucleotides matching TRBD1. The germline CDR1 and CDR2 sequences are KGHSH and LQKENI. The CDR3 covers 16 residues. V lost 4 bases to trimming and J lost 0 bases; unmatched junction nucleotides: 6.

The CDR3 region is CASSLQGQGRNEQFF. In nucleotides, the CDR3 is TGTGCCAGCAGCTTACAAGGACAGGGAAGAAATGAGCAGTTCTTC. V gene TRBV7-8 combines with J gene TRBJ2-1, with 8 bases matching TRBD1. V shed 2 bases, J shed 7 bases, and the junction held 7 bases outside the gene matches. From germline, CDR1 is SGHVS and CDR2 FQNEAQ. CDR3 length equals 15 residues. Full variable domain (rest looked up from reference TRBV7-8 and TRBJ2-1): GAGVSQSPRYKVAKRGQDVALRCDPISGHVSLFWYQQALGQGPEFLTYFQNEAQLDKSGLPSDRFFAERPEGSVSTLKIQRTQQEDSAVYLCASSLQGQGRNEQFFGPGTRLTVL.

The rearrangement links TRBV20-1 to TRBJ2-5; D not resolved. V lost 6 bases to trimming and J lost 3 bases, with 5 bases between them. Per the germline V gene, CDR1 is DFQATT and CDR2 is SNEGSKA (reference sequence). The CDR3 sequence is 10 residues long. CDR3 in DNA: TGCAGTGCAAATAAAGAGACCCAGTACTTC. Its translation: CSANKETQYF.

Only a few counts were recorded for this clone. This chain links TRBV27 with TRBJ1-5; the D is unclear. V lost 6 bases and J 0 bases, leaving 12 bases between the germline ends. There are 15 residues in the CDR3. Germline V gene data show CDR1 as MNHEY and CDR2 as SMNVEV (reference sequence). The CDR3 loop reads CASRLDTYSNQPQHF. Here the CDR3 DNA reads TGTGCCAGCAGACTTGACACGTATAGCAATCAGCCCCAGCATTTT.

This chain uses TRBV10-2 with TRBJ1-5; D may be TRBD1 (5 bases). Germline lookup yields CDR1 WSHSY and CDR2 SAAADI. V lost 3 bases and J 3 bases, leaving 12 bases between the germline ends. CDR3 length: 15 amino acids. Written as DNA, the CDR3 is TGCGCCAGCAGTGATTCGGGCAGGGCCAATCAGCCCCAGCATTTT. This sequence encodes CASSDSGRANQPQHF.

In DNA, the CDR3 is TGCGCCAGCAGAGATAGACTAGCGGGAGAAGATACGCAGTATTTT. This encodes CASRDRLAGEDTQYF. The rearrangement uses TRBV5-1 and TRBJ2-3, with TRBD2 matching over 12 bases. Per germline, CDR1 SGHRS and CDR2 YFSETQ. V was pared by 5 bases and J by 5 bases, with 6 bases of the junction left unmatched. The CDR3 covers 15 residues.

This chain joins TRBV5-6 and TRBJ1-2; the D is unclear. The CDR3 has 16 amino acids. V lost 2 bases to trimming and J lost 2 bases, with 16 bases between them. In germline, CDR1 is SGHDT, CDR2 YYEEEE. The DNA for the CDR3 is TGTGCCAGCAGCTTATTCGTCAGGAAAGCCAACTATGGCTACACCTTC. It yields the protein CASSLFVRKANYGYTF. Drawing the rest from reference TRBV5-6 and TRBJ1-2, the complete variable domain is DAGVTQSPTHLIKTRGQQVTLRCSPKSGHDTVSWYQQALGQGPQFIFQYYEEEERQRGNFPDRFSGHQFPNYSSELNVNALLLGDSALYLCASSLFVRKANYGYTFGSGTRLTVV.

This rearrangement joins TRBV5-6 to TRBJ2-7; the D gene is possibly TRBD1 (6 bases). The germline gives CDR1 SGHDT, CDR2 YYEEEE. The CDR3 has 15 amino acids. Trimming took off 3 bases at V and 1 base at J, with 14 bases between the two ends. The CDR3: CASSSGPGQSYEQYF. The DNA of the CDR3 is TGTGCCAGCAGCTCCGGGCCGGGACAATCCTACGAGCAGTACTTC. Together with reference TRBV5-6 and TRBJ2-7, the CDR3 gives the full variable domain: DAGVTQSPTHLIKTRGQQVTLRCSPKSGHDTVSWYQQALGQGPQFIFQYYEEEERQRGNFPDRFSGHQFPNYSSELNVNALLLGDSALYLCASSSGPGQSYEQYFGPGTRLTVT.